This T cell receptor beta chain came from a study of T cell responses to AZD1222 COVID-19 vaccine (dated by TCRdb to the early 2020s). Background for the entire study: TCR sequencing was performed for over 230 trial participants, of whom about 200 were given two doses of AZD1222 and around 25 were given two doses of MenACWY control vaccine. Trial participants were enrolled into age subgroups of 18-55, 56-69 and 70-plus years, which contained 148, 28 and 57 TCR-sequenced participants, respectively. Points the paper makes about the study in general: Only a handful of AZD1222 recipients were SARS-CoV-2 seropositive at baseline, limiting conclusions about previously exposed vaccinees. A significant rise in spike-specific TCR breadth and depth was observed after two AZD1222 doses relative to day 0 and relative to MenACWY recipients. The whole spike protein was spanned by vaccine-associated CD4 TCRs, and dominant responses were seen in regions 160-218 and 743-854. Most participants were white British and females outnumbered males, and the authors suggested that clonal diversity may have been underestimated. The 56-69-year group was small, and its depth increase did not reach significance, likely because of low power. Because no day 14 peak-response samples were available, repertoires were characterized only after the peak T cell response. Nearly half of unique spike-specific TCRs reportedly recognized epitopes outside regions mutated in the B.1.351 and B.1.1.7 variants.

In light of the paper, this sample's time point label describes: baseline before first vaccination. This sample's treatment or condition label indicates: meningococcal conjugate vaccine given as trial control. Vaccinee samples were obtained from the UK trials COV001 and COV002, which included a single-blind randomized controlled phase 2/3 trial of AZD1222 (ChAdOx1 nCoV-19) in healthy adults. Trial participant PBMC samples were collected at day 0 and day 28 after the second dose for TCRbeta chain sequencing. The germline V gene sets CDR1 to SGHRS and CDR2 to YFSETQ. The CDR3, from cysteine to phenylalanine, totals 16 residues. Just the 48-base CDR3 DNA is kept, in frame starting at base 1. The trim is 5 bases for V and 5 bases for J, with a gap of 19 bases between the germline ends. The CDR3 regions of human TCRbeta chains were analyzed by immunosequencing. In the authors' own workflow: Repertoire TCRs were checked for matches against a reference library of SARS-CoV-2-specific TCRs that had been generated using the MIRA antigen-specificity platform. Breadth was defined as the fraction of unique TCRs that were SARS-CoV-2-associated. Depth was defined as the fraction of total T cells that were SARS-CoV-2-associated. Using the MIRA data, each spike-specific TCR was mapped to the spike region that the TCR reacts to and placed in a CD4 or CD8 class. Log10-transformed breadth and depth values were compared by one-way ANOVA with Sidak's multiple comparisons tests. Imported from immuneACCESS, the table was reduced by TCRdb to in-frame sequences with V and J called. These copies leave out some clones; in studies compared against another copy, an unresolved V gene accounts for under half, and the cause of the remainder is not known. V and J calls and clone size are as listed in that table; D and trimming were resolved from the DNA. The sample includes 130,000 to 150,000 clones, with 85% to 95% observed a single time. Around 2.8% of the sample rests with the top ten.

On this clone itself: This receptor's antigen is unknown. No much larger clonotype is one base removed from it; base qualities were not supplied.

The V gene is TRBV5-1 and the J gene is TRBJ2-2; the D gene is possibly TRBD1, with 6 bases matching. The sequence was obtained from an adult in good health. The specimen comprised peripheral blood, sampled on day 0 of MenACWY control vaccination. Read as DNA, the sequence is TGCGCCAGCAGAGACAGGCCGCTGTCGGGAACCGGGGAGCTGTTTTTT. Translation gives CASRDRPLSGTGELFF.